The 16 T cell receptor beta chains listed next were all sequenced from one sample in a study of blood T cell repertoires in COVID-19. Sequenced by immunoSEQ multiplex PCR; TCRdb stores in-frame clones only, minus some. The sample lists 150,000 to 200,000 clones, 80% to 90% occurring once. The sample comprised PBMCs or T cells enriched from blood (not recorded which). Receptors originate from a woman aged 18-29 years who had recovered from COVID-19.

Turning to this clone: An end of the junction differs from the germline gene, which may be a read error. The rearrangement uses TRBV5-4 and TRBJ1-6; the D is unclear. CDR1 and CDR2 (germline): SGHNT, YYREEE (reference sequence). The CDR3 contains 16 residues. The CDR3 coding sequence is TGTGCCAGCAGCTTGGCTCGCAAGAACTATGATTCACCCCTCCACTTT. It encodes CASSLARKNYDSPLHF.

This rearrangement joins TRBV4-1 to TRBJ1-2; no clear D gene. The V end lost 3 bases, the J end lost 11 bases, and 13 bases lay between the germline ends. This CDR3 comprises 12 residues. The germline V gene has CDR1 MGHRA and CDR2 YSYEKL. Written as DNA, the CDR3 is TGCGCCAGCAGCCAGGCATCGGGTCCTTACACCTTC. This translates into CASSQASGPYTF.

The V call is TRBV4-2, the J call TRBJ2-3, with D perhaps TRBD1 (5 bases). Trimming took 0 bases from V and 1 from J, leaving 11 bases between them. The germline V gene has CDR1 LGHNA and CDR2 YNFKEQ. This CDR3 region has 16 residues. CDR3 DNA: TGTGCCAGCAGCCAAGATCCCAGCAGGGGCACAGATACGCAGTATTTT. It yields the protein CASSQDPSRGTDTQYF.

This chain joins TRBV6-5 and TRBJ1-1, with 7 positions matching TRBD1. J lost 5 bases, V lost 4 bases, and 4 bases had no gene match. Looked up from germline, CDR1 is MNHEY and CDR2 is SVGAGI. The CDR3 is 13 amino acids. The CDR3 bases are TGTGCCAGCAGTTTACAGGGGCCTACTGAAGCTTTCTTT. Its protein product is CASSLQGPTEAFF.

This clone was seen a single time. The CDR3 DNA reads TGTGCCACCAGTGATCCCTCGGGAGGGAAGACGAACACCGGGGAGCTGTTTTTT. Protein: CATSDPSGGKTNTGELFF. This sequence joins TRBV24-1 and TRBJ2-2, with 8 bases aligning to TRBD2. This CDR3 is built from 18 residues. Germline V gives CDR1 KGHDR, CDR2 SFDVKD. J was trimmed by 0 bases and V by 3 bases; bases with no gene match: 8.

This clone was found a few times. The chain couples TRBV5-4 to TRBJ2-5; a possible D gene is TRBD2 (5 bases). The CDR3 is 12 amino acids. The germline V gene encodes CDR1 SGHNT and CDR2 YYREEE (reference sequence). Trimming took off 4 bases at V and 13 bases at J, with 17 bases between the two ends. The CDR3 DNA is TGTGCCAGCAGCAGCCGGACGTCGGGGTTGTACTTC. Its protein is CASSSRTSGLYF.

The chain uses TRBV10-3 and TRBJ1-4, with TRBD1 as a possible D gene (6 bases). The CDR3 is 13 amino acids. V was clipped by 8 bases and J by 8 bases, with 15 bases between them. Germline values: CDR1 ENHRY, CDR2 SYGVKD. The CDR3 loop reads CAIGAQGIEKLFF. The DNA for the CDR3 is TGTGCCATCGGGGCGCAGGGGATCGAAAAACTGTTTTTT.

This clone was recorded a few times. This chain uses TRBV2 with TRBJ2-5, with D possibly matching TRBD1 (6 bases). The germline V and J ends were trimmed by 3 bases and 1 base, with 9 bases remaining between them. Germline values: CDR1 SNHLY, CDR2 FYNNEI. The CDR3 spans 14 residues. CDR3 sequence reads: CASSDSRGQETQYF. The CDR3 DNA reads as TGTGCCAGCAGTGACAGCAGGGGCCAAGAGACCCAGTACTTC.

This sequence joins TRBV11-2 and TRBJ1-5; possible D gene TRBD1, 5 bases. The V end was cut by 4 bases, the J end by 0 bases, with 10 bases between. The V gene's germline CDR1 is SGHAT and CDR2 FQNNGV. CDR3 size: 15 residues. This CDR3 is CASSSGTSSNQPQHF. The DNA for the CDR3 is TGTGCCAGCAGCTCCGGGACTTCTAGCAATCAGCCCCAGCATTTT.

V gene TRBV5-6 combines with J gene TRBJ2-1; 7 bases align to TRBD2. The germline V gene has CDR1 SGHDT and CDR2 YYEEEE. Unmatched junction bases numbered 8, after V lost 4 bases and J lost 4 bases. CDR3 length equals 15 residues. The CDR3 sequence: CASSLPQAGYNEQFF. As DNA, the CDR3 is TGTGCCAGCAGCCTTCCTCAAGCGGGGTACAATGAGCAGTTCTTC.

The chain is built from TRBV2 and TRBJ1-5; TRBD1 is a possible D gene (5 bases). Germline V gene data show CDR1 as SNHLY and CDR2 as FYNNEI. Trimming pared 4 bases from V and 9 bases from J, leaving 13 bases between. The CDR3 has 13 residues. CDR3 region: CASSAEGPGPQHF. The CDR3 DNA sequence: TGTGCCAGCAGTGCGGAGGGACCGGGGCCCCAGCATTTT.

The rearrangement links TRBV3-1 (or the pseudogene TRBV3-2) to TRBJ2-5; D call uncertain. CDR3 length: 15 amino acids. Germline CDR1 LGHDT, CDR2 YNNKEL (reference sequence). Trimming cost V 0 bases and J 5 bases, with 13 bases left between them. The CDR3 DNA is TGTGCCAGCAGCCAAGAGTCTAGTTTACGGGAGACCCAGTACTTC. It codes for CASSQESSLRETQYF.

The table lists this clone with a few counts. This chain uses TRBV6-5 with TRBJ1-2; D might be TRBD1 (6 bases). The germline CDR1 and CDR2 sequences are MNHEY and SVGAGI. The V and J ends lost 7 bases and 5 bases respectively, with 14 bases between them. The CDR3 covers 13 residues. The CDR3 DNA reads as TGTGCCAGCACTCTACAGGGAAGGTATGGCTACACCTTC. Residues: CASTLQGRYGYTF.

The chain couples TRBV6-5 to TRBJ1-2; 8 bases agree with TRBD1. Per the germline V gene, CDR1 is MNHEY and CDR2 is SVGAGI. This CDR3 has 14 amino acids. Unmatched junction bases numbered 7, after V lost 5 bases and J lost 5 bases. CDR3 loop: CASSRTDRGYGYTF. The CDR3 region has the DNA TGTGCCAGCAGTCGGACCGACAGGGGATATGGCTACACCTTC.

This clone was observed a single time. V is TRBV3-1 (or the pseudogene TRBV3-2) and J is TRBJ1-4; weak D call: TRBD1 (6 bases). This CDR3 region has 16 residues. The V gene lost 4 bases and the J gene lost 7 bases, with 19 bases spanning the gap. Germline CDR1 and CDR2: LGHDT and YNNKEL (reference sequence). In nucleotides, the CDR3 is TGTGCCAGCAGCCCTATCAGGGGTGAAGTGGGTGAAAAACTGTTTTTT. As protein: CASSPIRGEVGEKLFF.

About this clone itself: Different DNA sequences within this sample yield the same CDR3. This chain links TRBV5-1 with TRBJ2-3, with 8 bases fitting TRBD2. The CDR3 sequence is 14 residues long. J gave up 2 bases and V 4 bases, and 3 bases lay outside the gene matches. Germline lookup yields CDR1 SGHRS and CDR2 YFSETQ. This chain's CDR3 is CASSPGLVTDTQYF. The DNA of the CDR3 is TGCGCCAGCAGCCCGGGACTAGTCACAGATACGCAGTATTTT. Using reference TRBV5-1 and TRBJ2-3 for the parts outside the CDR3, the full variable domain is KAGVTQTPRYLIKTRGQQVTLSCSPISGHRSVSWYQQTPGQGLQFLFEYFSETQRNKGNFPGRFSGRQFSNSRSEMNVSTLELGDSALYLCASSPGLVTDTQYFGPGTRLTVL.